One sample yielded the 22 T cell receptor beta chains listed below, sequenced in a study of T cell repertoires in cytomegalovirus infection. No antigen is known for these receptors. TCRdb fed the reads into MiXCR, producing one record per CDR3 protein. Altogether approximately 110,000 distinct CDR3 sequences are present, around 30% being singletons, with the ten largest covering about 40%. The sample was CD8+ T cells from cultured PBMCs, taken from culture after CMV antigen stimulation. The receptor set was obtained from a human donor in good health (CMV status not recorded). Some clones in this sample may be carry-over from other donors' samples.

This clonotype was observed a handful of times. The chain joins TRBV4-1 to TRBJ1-4, with D hard to call. Looked up from germline, CDR1 is MGHRA and CDR2 is YSYEKL. Trimming removed 1 base from V and 8 bases from J, with 11 bases in between. This CDR3 is built from 14 residues. The CDR3 here is CASSQGPFAEKLFF. Written as DNA, the CDR3 is TGCGCCAGCAGCCAAGGGCCTTTCGCGGAAAAACTGTTTTTT.

This chain connects TRBV20-1 to TRBJ2-7; TRBD2 aligns across 10 bases. Germline CDR1 DFQATT, CDR2 SNEGSKA (reference sequence). V gave up 3 bases and J gave up 4 bases; unmatched junction bases: 21. The length of the CDR3 is 19 residues. CDR3 amino acids: CSARGWDSGGSLDGYEQYF. In DNA form, the CDR3 reads TGCAGTGCTAGGGGGTGGGATAGCGGGGGGTCACTCGATGGTTACGAGCAGTACTTC.

This clonotype was seen at least ten times. The V gene is TRBV7-2, the J gene TRBJ1-1; D is undetermined. This CDR3 is built from 14 residues. The germline V gene encodes CDR1 SGHTA and CDR2 FQGNSA. The V gene lost 0 bases and the J gene lost 1 base, with 6 bases spanning the gap. The CDR3 sequence: CASSLAGSNTEAFF. The CDR3 DNA sequence: TGTGCCAGCAGCTTAGCTGGGTCGAACACTGAAGCTTTCTTT.

The gene calls are TRBV19 and TRBJ2-2; D ambiguous. The germline gives CDR1 LNHDA, CDR2 SQIVND (reference sequence). The CDR3 is 14 residues long. The ends were cut back, 2 bases at V and 2 bases at J, with 6 bases in the middle. CDR3: CASSILPNTGELFF. The CDR3 region has the DNA TGTGCCAGTAGTATATTACCCAACACCGGGGAGCTGTTTTTT. The full variable domain, its missing parts supplied by reference TRBV19 and TRBJ2-2, is DGGITQSPKYLFRKEGQNVTLSCEQNLNHDAMYWYRQDPGQGLRLIYYSQIVNDFQKGDIAEGYSVSREKKESFPLTVTSAQKNPTAFYLCASSILPNTGELFFGEGSRLTVL.

The J gene is TRBJ2-7, the V gene TRBV10-3; D perhaps matches TRBD1 (5 bases). Germline V gene lookup returns CDR1 ENHRY and CDR2 SYGVKD. V gave up 0 bases and J gave up 1 base, with 13 bases separating them. This CDR3 is 16 amino acids long. The CDR3 is CAISESEGDGSYEQYF. The CDR3 nucleotides are TGTGCCATCAGTGAGTCGGAAGGGGATGGATCCTACGAGCAGTACTTC.

This clonotype was recorded at least ten times. The V and J genes are TRBV6-1 and TRBJ2-7; possibly TRBD1 for D (7 bases). The CDR3 has 15 amino acids. The V and J ends lost 4 bases and 5 bases respectively, with 18 bases between them. Germline CDR1 and CDR2: MNHNS and SASEGT. CDR3 DNA sequence: TGTGCCAGCAGTGCCGGGGGCAGGGGGTCGGACGAGCAGTACTTC. As protein: CASSAGGRGSDEQYF.

This clonotype was seen at least ten times. This chain connects TRBV11-2 to TRBJ2-2; D is undetermined. V gave up 3 bases and J gave up 4 bases, with 3 bases separating them. The CDR3 runs to 12 residues. Germline V gives CDR1 SGHAT, CDR2 FQNNGV. This CDR3 reads CASSLSTGELFF. CDR3 coding DNA: TGTGCCAGCAGCTTGAGCACCGGGGAGCTGTTTTTT.

The V call is TRBV5-1, the J call TRBJ1-6; unclear D gene. This CDR3 comprises 14 residues. Germline assignment: CDR1 SGHRS and CDR2 YFSETQ. V was cut by 1 base and J by 4 bases, with 6 bases left in between. The CDR3, as DNA: TGCGCCAGCAGCTTGTCAGATTATAATTCACCCCTCCACTTT. Protein sequence: CASSLSDYNSPLHF. The whole variable domain, remainder taken from reference TRBV5-1 and TRBJ1-6, is KAGVTQTPRYLIKTRGQQVTLSCSPISGHRSVSWYQQTPGQGLQFLFEYFSETQRNKGNFPGRFSGRQFSNSRSEMNVSTLELGDSALYLCASSLSDYNSPLHFGNGTRLTVT.

This clonotype has only a few counts. The J gene is TRBJ2-6, the V gene TRBV4-3; a weak D match, TRBD1 (5 bases). The germline V and J ends were trimmed by 8 bases and 0 bases, with 14 bases remaining between them. The CDR3 is 16 amino acids. Per the germline V gene, CDR1 is LGHNA and CDR2 is YSLEER. CDR3 in amino acids: CASQGRESSGANVLTF. The CDR3 bases are TGCGCCAGCCAGGGAAGGGAAAGCTCTGGGGCCAACGTCCTGACTTTC.

This rearrangement joins TRBV6-2 or TRBV6-3 to TRBJ1-1, with D unresolved. Trimming cost V 6 bases and J 0 bases, with 11 bases left between them. Germline V lookup: CDR1 MNHEY, CDR2 SVGEGT. The CDR3 runs to 14 residues. This CDR3 reads CASRRGLVNTEAFF. CDR3 DNA: TGTGCCAGCAGACGAGGGTTGGTGAACACTGAAGCTTTCTTT.

The chain has TRBV7-9 and TRBJ2-1, with a weak D call TRBD2 (7 bases). The germline V gene has CDR1 SEHNR and CDR2 FQNEAQ (reference sequence). With 5 bases removed from V and 3 bases from J, the gap between germline ends came to 17 bases. This CDR3 is 16 amino acids long. The CDR3 nucleotides read TGTGCCAGCAGCCCGGAGGGGGGGGAAAACTACAATGAGCAGTTCTTC. As protein: CASSPEGGENYNEQFF.

This clonotype came up many times. The V and J genes are TRBV4-2 and TRBJ2-1; the match to TRBD2 covers 7 bases. CDR3 length: 17 residues. Looked up from germline, CDR1 is LGHNA and CDR2 is YNFKEQ. Trimming took 0 bases from V and 2 from J; bases not matched to a gene: 7. The CDR3 loop reads CASSQEVLGGAYNEQFF. As DNA, the CDR3 is TGTGCCAGCAGCCAAGAGGTGCTGGGGGGGGCCTACAATGAGCAGTTCTTC.

The chain joins TRBV11-2 to TRBJ2-1; TRBD2 matches 9 bases. V trimming: 1 base; J trimming: 1 base; junction bases outside the gene matches: 5. The CDR3 is 17 residues long. Germline CDR1 is SGHAT and CDR2 is FQNNGV. Here the CDR3 DNA reads TGTGCCAGCAGCTTAGGTTGGGCGGGGGGGTCCTACAATGAGCAGTTCTTC. Translating it yields CASSLGWAGGSYNEQFF.

This clonotype was recorded at least ten times. The genes are TRBV7-2 and TRBJ1-3; unclear D gene. CDR1 SGHTA and CDR2 FQGNSA come from the germline V gene. This CDR3 spans 17 amino acids. V lost 1 base, J lost 0 bases, and 13 bases lay in between. DNA of the CDR3: TGTGCCAGCAGCTTAGATCCCGCACCCACCTCTGGAAACACCATATATTTT. Residues: CASSLDPAPTSGNTIYF.

The chain links TRBV6-6 to TRBJ2-2, with D uncertain. The germline CDR1 and CDR2 sequences are MNHNY and SVGAGI (reference sequence). This CDR3 has 11 amino acids. Trimming took off 7 bases at V and 8 bases at J, with 8 bases between the two ends. Written as DNA, the CDR3 is TGTGCCAGCACCATCCAAGGGGAGCTGTTTTTT. It specifies CASTIQGELFF.

This clonotype was counted ten times or more. The chain recombines TRBV5-4 with TRBJ2-3, with TRBD2 matching 9 bases. The CDR3 sequence is 19 residues long. CDR1 SGHNT and CDR2 YYREEE come from the germline V gene (reference sequence). With 1 base clipped from V and 0 bases from J, the junction kept 12 bases outside the gene matches. The CDR3 here is CASSLYFPSGDPSTDTQYF. The DNA of the CDR3 is TGTGCCAGCAGCTTGTATTTTCCTAGCGGGGACCCTAGCACAGATACGCAGTATTTT.

This clonotype was recorded only once. The chain carries TRBV2 and TRBJ2-7; 9 bases map to TRBD1. V lost 1 base and J lost 2; bases outside the gene matches: 6. Germline V lookup: CDR1 SNHLY, CDR2 FYNNEI. The CDR3 consists of 16 residues. The CDR3 is CASSEGDRVLAYEQYF. Written as DNA, the CDR3 is TGTGCCAGCAGTGAAGGGGACAGGGTTTTGGCCTACGAGCAGTACTTC. Full variable domain (remainder filled in from reference TRBV2 and TRBJ2-7): EPEVTQTPSHQVTQMGQEVILRCVPISNHLYFYWYRQILGQKVEFLVSFYNNEISEKSEIFDDQFSVERPDGSNFTLKIRSTKLEDSAMYFCASSEGDRVLAYEQYFGPGTRLTVT.

J is TRBJ1-5 and V is TRBV5-6, with D possibly matching TRBD1 (6 bases). The length of the CDR3 is 17 residues. V lost 2 bases, J lost 0 bases, and 15 bases lay in between. Germline V gives CDR1 SGHDT, CDR2 YYEEEE. The CDR3 spells CASSFSTGTYSNQPQHF. The CDR3 nucleotides read TGTGCCAGCAGCTTCTCAACAGGGACTTATAGCAATCAGCCCCAGCATTTT.

The chain couples TRBV2 to TRBJ2-7, with no clear D. V was clipped by 2 bases and J by 4 bases, with 9 bases between them. From germline, CDR1 is SNHLY and CDR2 FYNNEI. There are 13 residues in the CDR3. The CDR3 loop is CASSEQVVYEQYF. The CDR3 coding sequence is TGTGCCAGCAGTGAACAAGTGGTATACGAGCAGTACTTC.

With respect to this clonotype: A junction boundary mismatches the germline segment, possibly from a read error. This chain connects TRBV11-1 to TRBJ2-1; D perhaps matches TRBD1 (5 bases). The CDR3 covers 15 residues. The germline V gene encodes CDR1 SGHAT and CDR2 FQDESV (reference sequence). Here the CDR3 reads CASSPTGIPYNKQFF. CDR3 DNA: TGTGCCAGCAGTCCCACAGGAATCCCCTACAATAAGCAGTTCTTC.

V is TRBV6-1 and J is TRBJ2-5, with 8 bases matching TRBD1. Per germline, CDR1 MNHNS and CDR2 SASEGT. The V gene end was trimmed by 7 bases and the J gene end by 1 base; junction bases not matched to a gene: 5. This CDR3 region has 14 residues. The CDR3 nucleotides are TGTGCCAGCAAAGACAGGGGCCGCCAAGAGACCCAGTACTTC. This sequence encodes CASKDRGRQETQYF.

This clonotype has more than one count but fewer than ten. The chain recombines TRBV15 with TRBJ1-5, with D tentatively TRBD1 (5 bases). V lost 0 bases and J lost 3, with 9 bases in between. The CDR3 has 15 amino acids. Germline V gene sequence: CDR1 LNHNV, CDR2 YYDKDF (reference sequence). The CDR3 bases are TGTGCCACCAGCAGAGATCTCGGACACAATCAGCCCCAGCATTTT. It translates to CATSRDLGHNQPQHF.